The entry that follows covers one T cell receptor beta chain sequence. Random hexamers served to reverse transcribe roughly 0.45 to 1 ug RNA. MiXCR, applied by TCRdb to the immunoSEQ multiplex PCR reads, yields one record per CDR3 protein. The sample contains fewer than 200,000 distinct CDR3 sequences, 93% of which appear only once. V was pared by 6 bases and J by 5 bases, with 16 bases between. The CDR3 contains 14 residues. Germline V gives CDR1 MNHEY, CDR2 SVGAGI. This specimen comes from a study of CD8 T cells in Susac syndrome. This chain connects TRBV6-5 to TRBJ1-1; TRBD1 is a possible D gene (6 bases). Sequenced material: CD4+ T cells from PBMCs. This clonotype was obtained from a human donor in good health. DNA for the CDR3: TGTGCCAGCAGCCGGCGGGACACCGGTACTGAAGCTTTCTTT. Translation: CASSRRDTGTEAFF.